This T cell receptor beta chain came from a study of blood T cell repertoires in COVID-19. Study at large: Material from acute and convalescent COVID-19 was sourced from the United States, Italy and Spain. T cells, B-cell-depleted T cells, or PBMCs supplied cDNA or gDNA.

The assay was immunoSEQ multiplex PCR, and TCRdb's table has in-frame clones only and misses some. The repertoire holds a few hundred thousand clones, roughly 84% seen once, with approximately 3.1% in the top ten. Participant-reported clinical history was the basis for cohort assignment. The CDR3 extends over 15 amino acids. V was clipped by 1 base and J by 3 bases; unmatched bases: 5. Germline V gives CDR1 SEHNR, CDR2 FQNEAQ (reference sequence). The sequenced sample consisted of PBMCs or T cells enriched from blood (not recorded which). The chain uses TRBV7-9 and TRBJ1-1, with 7 bases aligning to TRBD1. The source of this sequence is a woman in her 30s who had recovered from COVID-19. CDR3 residues: CASSLEGQGDTEAFF. CDR3 nucleotide sequence: TGTGCCAGCAGCTTAGAAGGGCAGGGGGACACTGAAGCTTTCTTT.